Sequencing of this TCR beta chain was carried out in a study of CD8+ T cells in alopecia areata. Study-wide results and caveats: Scalp repertoires also include resident alphabeta T cells from normal skin.

V was cut by 4 bases and J by 8 bases, with 8 bases left in between. The CDR3 contains 10 residues. Looked up from germline, CDR1 is SQVTM and CDR2 is ANQGSEA. Notes on this clone: The antigen remains undetermined.

RNA extraction and reverse transcription yielded cDNA as sequencing template. Profiling relied on immunoSEQ multiplex PCR, and the TCRdb table lists in-frame clones only, not all of them. Of about 110,000 clones listed, roughly 59% are singletons. The gene calls are TRBV29-1 and TRBJ1-1; D is ambiguous. The source material was CD8+ T cells sorted from blood. This clonotype originated in a human donor in good health. DNA for the CDR3: TGCAGCGTTGTATTTGCCGAAGCTTTCTTT. This translates into CSVVFAEAFF. The complete variable domain, with remaining parts taken from reference TRBV29-1 and TRBJ1-1, reads SAVISQKPSRDICQRGTSLTIQCQVDSQVTMMFWYRQQPGQSLTLIATANQGSEATYESGFVIDKFPISRPNLTFSTLTVSNMSPEDSSIYLCSVVFAEAFFGQGTRLTVV.